The 26 T cell receptor beta chains below all came from one sample that was sequenced in a study of lymphopenia after photon versus proton radiotherapy (dated by TCRdb to between 2018 and 2020). Library construction relied on the immunoSEQ multiplex PCR assay. TCRdb's version of the immuneACCESS table is confined to in-frame rearrangements and falls short of the full clone set. An unresolved V gene accounts for under half of the shortfall where checked; the remainder is of unknown origin. In this sample the table shows about 83,000 clones, about 83% of which occur a single time. The ten largest clones take up approximately 1.4% of the sample. Sequencing used peripheral blood, obtained from a patient treated with proton-based radiotherapy. All receptors derive from a man between 60 and 75 years old with pancreatic cancer.

V gene TRBV27 combines with J gene TRBJ1-4, with TRBD1 identical over 10 bases. The V gene end was trimmed by 5 bases and the J gene end by 4 bases; junction bases not matched to a gene: 7. The germline V gene has CDR1 MNHEY and CDR2 SMNVEV (reference sequence). The CDR3 runs 16 residues. The CDR3 here is CASSPRQGAINEKLFF. CDR3 coding DNA: TGTGCCAGCAGTCCCCGACAGGGGGCGATTAATGAAAAACTGTTTTTT.

V and J are TRBV14 and TRBJ2-7; TRBD2 might be the D (5 bases). The CDR3 totals 15 residues. CDR1 and CDR2 (germline): SGHDN, FVKESK. V was shortened by 8 bases and J by 4 bases, with 21 bases between the two germline ends. CDR3 DNA sequence: TGTGCCAGCTCCGACAACGCGGGCATTCTTTACGAGCAGTACTTC. This encodes CASSDNAGILYEQYF. Full variable domain (rest looked up from reference TRBV14 and TRBJ2-7): EAGVTQFPSHSVIEKGQTVTLRCDPISGHDNLYWYRRVMGKEIKFLLHFVKESKQDESGMPNNRFLAERTGGTYSTLKVQPAELEDSGVYFCASSDNAGILYEQYFGPGTRLTVT.

This clone has a single count. The chain couples TRBV5-6 to TRBJ2-4; D is possibly TRBD1 or TRBD2 (6 bases each). The CDR3 length is 14 residues. V gave up 4 bases and J gave up 7 bases, with 15 bases separating them. Germline V gene data show CDR1 as SGHDT and CDR2 as YYEEEE. CDR3 nucleotides: TGTGCCAGCAGCCCCCCAGGGGCGGGGAACATTCAGTACTTC. This translates into CASSPPGAGNIQYF.

The V gene is TRBV27, the J gene TRBJ2-3; possible D gene TRBD2, 6 bases. From germline, CDR1 is MNHEY and CDR2 SMNVEV (reference sequence). The CDR3 sequence is 15 residues long. Trimming took off 5 bases at V and 6 bases at J, with 18 bases between the two ends. The CDR3 DNA is TGTGCCAGCAGTGAGTCCGGGACTTATGGGGATACGCAGTATTTT. It encodes CASSESGTYGDTQYF.

The rearrangement links TRBV30 to TRBJ2-5; TRBD2 matches 11 bases. CDR3 length: 15 amino acids. CDR1 and CDR2 from the germline V gene are GTSNPN and SVGIG (reference sequence). V shed 5 bases and J 5 bases; nucleotides not matched to a gene: 10. Written as DNA, the CDR3 is TGTGCCTGGTCATCACTAGCGGGAGTGAGGGAGACCCAGTACTTC. It translates to CAWSSLAGVRETQYF.

As concerns this clone: The sample has other DNA sequences that encode this CDR3 too. In DNA form, the CDR3 reads TGTGCCAGCAGCTTAGGGGTTGCGAACACCGGGGAGCTGTTTTTT. Translation gives CASSLGVANTGELFF. The rearrangement links TRBV7-6 to TRBJ2-2; D gene uncertain. V dropped 1 base and J dropped 0 bases, with 6 bases sitting between them. CDR3 length: 15 residues. Looked up from germline, CDR1 is SGHVS and CDR2 is FNYEAQ. Filled out from reference TRBV7-6 and TRBJ2-2, the complete variable domain reads GAGVSQSPRYKVTKRGQDVALRCDPISGHVSLYWYRQALGQGPEFLTYFNYEAQQDKSGLPNDRFSAERPEGSISTLTIQRTEQRDSAMYRCASSLGVANTGELFFGEGSRLTVL.

V and J are TRBV5-5 and TRBJ1-2; D call uncertain. Between the trimmed V and J ends, which lost 1 base and 4 bases, there was a span of 5 bases. Germline V lookup: CDR1 SGHKS, CDR2 YYEKEE (reference sequence). CDR3 length: 12 residues. The CDR3 sequence: CASSLRGYGYTF. The CDR3 DNA reads TGTGCCAGCAGCTTGCGAGGCTATGGCTACACCTTC.

This clone was seen once. This chain joins TRBV5-6 and TRBJ2-1; possible D gene TRBD1, 5 bases. Trimming stripped 2 bases from V and 8 bases from J, with 17 bases between. Germline-derived CDR1 and CDR2 are SGHDT and YYEEEE. The CDR3 covers 15 residues. The CDR3 DNA sequence: TGTGCCAGCAGCTTTTTCCAGGGTATTAGTGATGAGCAGTTCTTC. This sequence encodes CASSFFQGISDEQFF.

This clone was seen just once. The J gene is TRBJ1-4, the V gene TRBV30, with D unresolved. Germline CDR1 and CDR2: GTSNPN and SVGIG (reference sequence). The CDR3 length is 13 residues. V gave up 2 bases and J gave up 4 bases, with 8 bases separating them. CDR3 sequence reads: CAWSSTFNEKLFF. The CDR3 DNA follows: TGTGCCTGGAGTTCGACCTTTAATGAAAAACTGTTTTTT.

This chain uses TRBV4-3 with TRBJ1-5, with D unclear. The CDR3 runs 16 residues. V shed 1 base and J shed 1 base, with 11 bases lying between them. Per germline, CDR1 LGHNA and CDR2 YSLEER. Written as DNA, the CDR3 is TGCGCCAGCAGCCAAGTGCTGGGTCCAAGCAATCAGCCCCAGCATTTT. The encoded protein is CASSQVLGPSNQPQHF.

This chain links TRBV5-5 with TRBJ2-3; the D is unclear. The CDR3 totals 15 residues. CDR1 and CDR2 from the germline V gene are SGHKS and YYEKEE (reference sequence). The V end lost 0 bases, the J end lost 6 bases, and 14 bases lay between the germline ends. The chain's CDR3 is CASSLVTQPRDTQYF. The CDR3 DNA is TGTGCCAGCAGCTTGGTCACGCAGCCTAGGGATACGCAGTATTTT.

J is TRBJ1-3 and V is TRBV9; no reliable D call. The germline CDR1 and CDR2 sequences are SGDLS and YYNGEE. The V end was cut by 3 bases, the J end by 1 base, with 8 bases between. The CDR3 has 14 residues. The CDR3 coding sequence is TGTGCCAGCAGCGAAGTCCAGTCTGGAAACACCATATATTTT. This translates into CASSEVQSGNTIYF.

J is TRBJ1-3 and V is TRBV11-3, with a tentative D call TRBD1 (5 bases). This CDR3 has 14 residues. Germline-derived CDR1 and CDR2 are SGHNT and YENEEA. Trimming took 3 bases from V and 4 from J, leaving 10 bases between them. Here the CDR3 reads CASSFAGYGNTIYF. The CDR3 DNA sequence: TGTGCCAGCAGCTTTGCAGGGTACGGAAACACCATATATTTT.

CDR3 coding DNA: TGTGCCAGCAGTCCCACTAGGAGCCAAGACAATGAGCAGTTCTTC. Its protein is CASSPTRSQDNEQFF. The chain links TRBV6-6 to TRBJ2-1; D is possibly TRBD2 (5 bases). Per germline, CDR1 MNHNY and CDR2 SVGAGI (reference sequence). There are 15 residues in the CDR3. Trimming took off 5 bases at V and 5 bases at J, with 16 bases between the two ends.

This clone turned up a few times. The rearrangement links TRBV28 to TRBJ2-3, with D possibly TRBD2 on 6 matching bases. Germline V CDR1 and CDR2: MDHEN, SYDVKM. The length of the CDR3 is 18 residues. Trimming stripped 6 bases from V and 3 bases from J, with 25 bases between. CDR3 amino acids: CASRNRDFSKSGTDTQYF. In nucleotides, the CDR3 is TGTGCCAGCAGAAACCGGGACTTTAGCAAATCGGGTACAGATACGCAGTATTTT.

The V call is TRBV7-9, the J call TRBJ1-5; D is perhaps TRBD1 (5 bases). Looked up from germline, CDR1 is SEHNR and CDR2 is FQNEAQ (reference sequence). The CDR3 length is 14 residues. Trimming took off 1 base at V and 3 bases at J, with 7 bases between the two ends. The CDR3 DNA reads as TGTGCCAGCAGCTTAGGGGGGTACAATCAGCCCCAGCATTTT. Its protein product is CASSLGGYNQPQHF.

The rearrangement joins TRBV11-2 to TRBJ2-1; D perhaps matches TRBD2 (7 bases). Germline values: CDR1 SGHAT, CDR2 FQNNGV. The CDR3 is 17 amino acids. V lost 5 bases and J 1 base, leaving 18 bases between the germline ends. This CDR3 is CASSPRLGGGSYNEQFF. The CDR3 coding sequence is TGTGCCAGCAGCCCTCGGCTAGGGGGGGGATCCTACAATGAGCAGTTCTTC.

This clone was recorded a few times. The chain is built from TRBV27 and TRBJ2-2, with 9 nucleotides matching TRBD2. Trimming cost V 5 bases and J 0 bases; bases outside gene matches: 7. From germline, CDR1 is MNHEY and CDR2 SMNVEV (reference sequence). The CDR3 spans 17 residues. CDR3 amino acids: CASSPNSGGPNTGELFF. CDR3 coding DNA: TGTGCCAGCAGTCCAAATAGCGGGGGCCCGAACACCGGGGAGCTGTTTTTT.

In its sample, this clone was seen a few times. The rearrangement links TRBV2 to TRBJ2-7; D not certain. The CDR3 runs 13 residues. Germline V lookup: CDR1 SNHLY, CDR2 FYNNEI. V was shortened by 2 bases and J by 0 bases, with 5 bases between the two germline ends. CDR3 in amino acids: CASSEWVSYEQYF. CDR3 nucleotide sequence: TGTGCCAGCAGTGAATGGGTCTCCTACGAGCAGTACTTC.

This chain uses TRBV19 with TRBJ2-1; 7 bases line up with TRBD2. CDR3 size: 15 residues. The junction had 11 bases not matched to a gene; V was cut back by 7 bases and J by 5 bases. CDR1 LNHDA and CDR2 SQIVND come from the germline V gene (reference sequence). The CDR3 region has the DNA TGTGCCAGTAACCCCTGGGCTACTAGCGACAATGAGCAGTTCTTC. Protein: CASNPWATSDNEQFF.

The V call is TRBV5-1, the J call TRBJ1-2, with TRBD1 as a possible D gene (5 bases). Germline V gives CDR1 SGHRS, CDR2 YFSETQ. Trimming removed 4 bases from V and 5 bases from J, with 12 bases in between. This CDR3 spans 13 amino acids. The CDR3 here is CASSTLTGYGYTF. CDR3 nucleotides: TGCGCCAGCAGCACTCTCACAGGTTATGGCTACACCTTC.

V gene TRBV28 combines with J gene TRBJ1-1, with 9 positions matching TRBD1. V was pared by 6 bases and J by 1 base, with 3 bases of the junction left unmatched. Germline values: CDR1 MDHEN, CDR2 SYDVKM. This CDR3 spans 14 amino acids. CDR3 in amino acids: CASRGTGTNTEAFF. DNA for the CDR3: TGTGCCAGCAGAGGGACAGGGACGAACACTGAAGCTTTCTTT.

This rearrangement joins TRBV28 to TRBJ2-7; a weak D match, TRBD2 (5 bases). The V and J ends lost 6 bases and 6 bases respectively, with 15 bases between them. Germline V lookup: CDR1 MDHEN, CDR2 SYDVKM. There are 13 residues in the CDR3. The CDR3 DNA follows: TGTGCCAGCAGCCCAGCGGCCGCGGGCGAGCAGTACTTC. Amino acid sequence: CASSPAAAGEQYF.

This rearrangement joins TRBV2 to TRBJ2-2, with TRBD2 matching over 8 bases. Germline V gives CDR1 SNHLY, CDR2 FYNNEI. The trim removed 4 bases at V and 5 bases at J, leaving 6 bases unmatched. The CDR3 runs 15 residues. CDR3 DNA sequence: TGTGCCAGCAGTGGGCCTGCGGGAGGAACCGGGGAGCTGTTTTTT. It specifies CASSGPAGGTGELFF.

This chain connects TRBV7-9 to TRBJ1-2, with D perhaps TRBD1 (5 bases). Trimming stripped 4 bases from V and 0 bases from J, with 18 bases between. Germline-derived CDR1 and CDR2 are SEHNR and FQNEAQ (reference sequence). The CDR3 sequence is 17 residues long. The CDR3, as DNA: TGTGCCAGCAGCTCCACTCGGGGGGGAGGATCTAACTATGGCTACACCTTC. The encoded protein is CASSSTRGGGSNYGYTF. The complete variable domain, with remaining parts taken from reference TRBV7-9 and TRBJ1-2, reads DTGVSQNPRHKITKRGQNVTFRCDPISEHNRLYWYRQTLGQGPEFLTYFQNEAQLEKSRLLSDRFSAERPKGSFSTLEIQRTEQGDSAMYLCASSSTRGGGSNYGYTFGSGTRLTVV.

V usage is TRBV19 and J usage is TRBJ1-3, with D unresolved. Looked up from germline, CDR1 is LNHDA and CDR2 is SQIVND (reference sequence). Trimming shortened V by 2 bases and J by 4 bases, and 6 bases separated the two germline ends. The CDR3 runs to 13 residues. CDR3 in amino acids: CASSISKGNTIYF. The DNA of the CDR3 is TGTGCCAGTAGTATATCTAAAGGAAACACCATATATTTT.